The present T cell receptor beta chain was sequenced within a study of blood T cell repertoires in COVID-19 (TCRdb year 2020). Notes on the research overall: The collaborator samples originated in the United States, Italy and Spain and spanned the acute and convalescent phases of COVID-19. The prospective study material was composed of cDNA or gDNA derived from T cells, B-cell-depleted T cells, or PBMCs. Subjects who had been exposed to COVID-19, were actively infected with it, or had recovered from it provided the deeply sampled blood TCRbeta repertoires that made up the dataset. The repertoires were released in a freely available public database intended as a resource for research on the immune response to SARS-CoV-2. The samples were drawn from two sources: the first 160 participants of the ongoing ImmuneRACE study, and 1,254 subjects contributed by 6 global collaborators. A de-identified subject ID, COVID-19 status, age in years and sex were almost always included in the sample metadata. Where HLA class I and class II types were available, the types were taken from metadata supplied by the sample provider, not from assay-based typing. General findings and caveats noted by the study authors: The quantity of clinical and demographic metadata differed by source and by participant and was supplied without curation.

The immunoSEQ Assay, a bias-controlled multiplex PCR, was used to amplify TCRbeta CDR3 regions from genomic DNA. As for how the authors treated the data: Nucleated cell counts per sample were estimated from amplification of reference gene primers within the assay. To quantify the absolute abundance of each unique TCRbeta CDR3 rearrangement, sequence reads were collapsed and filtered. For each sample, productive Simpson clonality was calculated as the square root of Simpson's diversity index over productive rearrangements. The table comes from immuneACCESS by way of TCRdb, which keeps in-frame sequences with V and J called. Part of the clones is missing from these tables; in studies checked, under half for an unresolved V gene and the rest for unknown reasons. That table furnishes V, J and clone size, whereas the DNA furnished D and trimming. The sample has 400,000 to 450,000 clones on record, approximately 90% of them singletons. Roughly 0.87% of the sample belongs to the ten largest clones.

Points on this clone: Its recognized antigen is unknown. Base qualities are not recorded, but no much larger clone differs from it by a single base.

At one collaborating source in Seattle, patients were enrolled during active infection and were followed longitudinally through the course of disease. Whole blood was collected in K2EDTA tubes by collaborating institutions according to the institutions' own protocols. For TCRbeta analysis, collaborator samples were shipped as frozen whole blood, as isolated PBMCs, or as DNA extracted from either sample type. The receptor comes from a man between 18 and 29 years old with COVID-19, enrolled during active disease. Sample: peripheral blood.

DNA sequence: TGTGCCACCCGGGACAGCCAACTTGCAACTAATGAAAAACTGTTTTTT. This sequence encodes CATRDSQLATNEKLFF. Here the chain combines TRBV3-1 (or the pseudogene TRBV3-2) and TRBJ1-4; 7 middle bases align to TRBD1. The cysteine opens and the phenylalanine closes a CDR3 of 16 amino acids. Solely the CDR3 DNA is kept, with 48 bases framed from the first base. CDR1 and CDR2 are drawn from the germline V gene (reference sequence): LGHDT, YNNKEL. Compared with germline, V lacks 10 bases and J lacks 0 bases; bases without a gene match: 11.